Sequencing of this TCR beta chain was carried out in a study of T cell responses to AZD1222 COVID-19 vaccine. Clones were read by immunoSEQ multiplex PCR, and TCRdb kept only the in-frame ones, dropping some. The sample yields 120,000 or so clones, roughly 84% seen once. This CDR3 spans 13 amino acids. Germline values: CDR1 LNHDA, CDR2 SQIVND (reference sequence). Deletions cut 5 bases from V and 6 bases from J, with 12 bases between. The origin of this receptor is an adult in good health. This rearrangement joins TRBV19 to TRBJ2-3; tentatively, D is TRBD1 (5 bases). Here the sequenced sample was peripheral blood, taken on day 0 of AZD1222 vaccination. The CDR3 loop is CASSHSGSDTQYF. The CDR3 nucleotides read TGTGCCAGTAGTCACTCAGGGTCCGATACGCAGTATTTT.